A selection of T cell receptor beta chains follows, all from one sample in a study of identifying expanded T cells in peripheral blood. Method: immunoSEQ multiplex PCR; TCRdb's copy keeps in-frame clones and lacks some. The sample contains around 100,000 clones, 88% of which appear only once. The material sequenced was blood. The receptor set was obtained from a person aged 18 to 70 in good health. Both conserved end residues are part of each CDR3. Fields, in order: clone size, D gene, J gene, V gene, CDR3 protein, CDR3 DNA. D genes are given only for firm matches. Clone size is stated in some rows and not others, as once, few, many or a class when expanded.

NA TRBD1 TRBJ2-5 TRBV27 CASSLTGVGQETQYF TGTGCCAGCAGCTTAACAGGGGTCGGACAAGAGACCCAGTACTTC
NA NA TRBJ2-5 TRBV30 CAWSVPPRAQYF TGTGCCTGGAGTGTACCACCACGGGCCCAGTACTTC
NA NA TRBJ2-3 TRBV19 CASRGGLPSPSSTDTQYF TGTGCCAGTAGAGGGGGACTCCCTTCTCCGTCTAGCACAGATACGCAGTATTTT
NA NA TRBJ2-5 TRBV30 CAWSMAGQTQYF TGTGCCTGGAGTATGGCCGGGCAGACCCAGTACTTC
NA NA TRBJ1-3 TRBV10-2 CASSEGISGNTIYF TGCGCCAGCAGTGAAGGAATCTCTGGAAACACCATATATTTT
NA TRBD2 TRBJ2-1 TRBV5-1 CASSFTGTSGGIDEQFF TGCGCCAGCAGCTTTACCGGGACTAGCGGGGGGATCGATGAGCAGTTCTTC
NA TRBD2 TRBJ2-3 TRBV11-3 CASSLLAGSTDTQYF TGTGCCAGCAGCTTGCTAGCGGGCAGCACAGATACGCAGTATTTT
NA NA TRBJ1-4 TRBV18 CASSPSGYEKLFF TGTGCCAGCTCACCTTCCGGATACGAAAAACTGTTTTTT
few TRBD1 TRBJ1-5 TRBV18 CASSPLLVDRGSNQPQHF TGTGCCAGCTCACCTCTCCTTGTTGACAGGGGAAGCAATCAGCCCCAGCATTTT
NA NA TRBJ1-2 TRBV6-1 CASSEVLVGGYGYTF TGTGCCAGCAGTGAAGTTTTGGTGGGGGGATATGGCTACACCTTC
NA TRBD1 TRBJ1-1 TRBV5-5 CASSLDRGREAFF TGCGCCAGCAGCCTGGACAGGGGCCGGGAAGCTTTCTTT
NA TRBD1 TRBJ1-2 TRBV6-6 CASSRGTGGLYGYTF TGTGCCAGCAGTCGCGGGACAGGGGGTCTCTATGGCTACACCTTC
NA TRBD1 TRBJ2-5 TRBV7-9 CASSLGTDLAETQYF TGTGCCAGCAGCCTGGGGACAGACCTGGCGGAGACCCAGTACTTC
NA TRBD2 TRBJ2-5 TRBV11-2 CASSLELAGGPGETQYF TGTGCCAGCAGCTTAGAACTAGCGGGGGGGCCGGGAGAGACCCAGTACTTC
NA NA TRBJ2-3 TRBV4-1 CASSQAGFSTDTQYF TGCGCCAGCAGCCAAGCCGGGTTTAGCACAGATACGCAGTATTTT
NA NA TRBJ1-2 TRBV11-3 CASSPRQGLGYTF TGTGCCAGCAGCCCTAGACAAGGGTTGGGCTACACCTTC
few NA TRBJ1-1 TRBV7-9 CASSTENTEAFF TGTGCCAGCAGCACGGAAAACACTGAAGCTTTCTTT
few NA TRBJ1-5 TRBV7-8 CASSPTPQPQHF TGTGCCAGCAGCCCGACACCTCAGCCCCAGCATTTT
NA TRBD2 TRBJ2-3 TRBV7-9 CASSPQLADSTDTQYF TGTGCCAGCAGCCCCCAACTAGCGGATAGCACAGATACGCAGTATTTT
NA NA TRBJ1-4 TRBV5-6 CASSMLATNEKLFF TGTGCCAGCAGCATGCTTGCAACTAATGAAAAACTGTTTTTT
NA NA TRBJ2-2 TRBV5-1 CASSLFPGELFF TGCGCCAGCAGCCTTTTTCCCGGGGAGCTGTTTTTT
NA NA TRBJ2-1 TRBV7-8 CASSLSTTRPGQKYNEQFF TGTGCCAGCAGCCTAAGCACAACAAGACCGGGACAAAAATACAATGAGCAGTTCTTC
NA TRBD1 TRBJ2-7 TRBV29-1 CSVVFGQVAYEQYF TGCAGCGTTGTCTTTGGACAGGTGGCCTACGAGCAGTACTTC
NA NA TRBJ2-5 TRBV11-2 CASSLGAKETQYF TGTGCCAGCAGCTTAGGGGCTAAAGAGACCCAGTACTTC
once NA TRBJ1-3 TRBV4-3 CASSPGDGNTIYF TGCGCCAGCAGCCCCGGAGATGGAAACACCATATATTTT
NA NA TRBJ2-1 TRBV18 CASKRDIVNEQFF TGTGCCAGTAAAAGGGACATCGTAAATGAGCAGTTCTTC
NA NA TRBJ1-1 TRBV11-2 CASSLGARANTEAFF TGTGCCAGCAGCTTAGGAGCCAGGGCGAACACTGAAGCTTTCTTT
NA TRBD1 TRBJ1-1 TRBV6-5 CASSYAPGQGNTEAFF TGTGCCAGCAGTTACGCGCCGGGACAGGGAAATACTGAAGCTTTCTTT
NA TRBD1 TRBJ2-5 TRBV9 CASSVALDRGQETQYF TGTGCCAGCAGCGTAGCACTGGACAGGGGGCAAGAGACCCAGTACTTC
NA NA TRBJ1-3 TRBV9 CASSPNSASGNTIYF TGTGCCAGCAGCCCTAATAGTGCATCTGGAAACACCATATATTTT
NA TRBD1 TRBJ1-2 TRBV5-8 CASSSGTGGYGYTF TGTGCCAGCAGTTCAGGCACAGGGGGGTATGGCTACACCTTC
once NA TRBJ2-1 TRBV6-1 CASSGAWLSSYNEQFF TGTGCCAGCAGTGGGGCTTGGCTGAGCTCCTACAATGAGCAGTTCTTC
NA NA TRBJ1-4 TRBV30 CAWSPYRLSNEKLFF TGTGCCTGGAGCCCATACAGGTTATCTAATGAAAAACTGTTTTTT
NA TRBD1 TRBJ2-7 TRBV30 CAWSPGTGGSYEQYF TGTGCCTGGAGCCCCGGGACAGGGGGTTCCTACGAGCAGTACTTC
NA NA TRBJ1-1 TRBV5-4 CASSSGTEMNTEAFF TGTGCCAGCAGCTCAGGGACGGAAATGAACACTGAAGCTTTCTTT
NA NA TRBJ1-1 TRBV7-3 CASTSDRQLMNTEAFF TGTGCCAGCACCTCGGATCGGCAACTCATGAACACTGAAGCTTTCTTT
NA TRBD1 TRBJ2-1 TRBV6-6 CASSLDRARDEQFF TGTGCCAGCAGTTTGGACAGGGCAAGGGATGAGCAGTTCTTC
once NA TRBJ2-7 TRBV6-5 CASSYSDEQYF TGTGCCAGCAGTTACTCGGACGAGCAGTACTTC
few TRBD1 TRBJ1-1 TRBV2 CASGTGQLNTEAFF TGTGCCAGCGGTACGGGACAGCTGAACACTGAAGCTTTCTTT
NA NA TRBJ1-1 TRBV29-1 CSVSGSWNTEAFF TGCAGCGTTTCGGGATCCTGGAACACTGAAGCTTTCTTT
NA TRBD1 TRBJ1-2 TRBV6-1 CASSEGEWWTGVSLDYGYTF TGTGCCAGCAGCGAAGGGGAGTGGTGGACAGGGGTTTCTCTCGACTATGGCTACACCTTC
NA NA TRBJ2-6 TRBV7-9 CASSSGSRGANVLTF TGTGCCAGCAGTTCAGGGTCCCGAGGGGCCAACGTCCTGACTTTC
NA TRBD1 TRBJ1-2 TRBV29-1 CSVWDSSNYGYTF TGCAGCGTCTGGGACAGTTCGAACTATGGCTACACCTTC
NA NA TRBJ1-2 TRBV25-1 CATGGGYGYTF TGTGCCACCGGGGGTGGCTATGGCTACACCTTC